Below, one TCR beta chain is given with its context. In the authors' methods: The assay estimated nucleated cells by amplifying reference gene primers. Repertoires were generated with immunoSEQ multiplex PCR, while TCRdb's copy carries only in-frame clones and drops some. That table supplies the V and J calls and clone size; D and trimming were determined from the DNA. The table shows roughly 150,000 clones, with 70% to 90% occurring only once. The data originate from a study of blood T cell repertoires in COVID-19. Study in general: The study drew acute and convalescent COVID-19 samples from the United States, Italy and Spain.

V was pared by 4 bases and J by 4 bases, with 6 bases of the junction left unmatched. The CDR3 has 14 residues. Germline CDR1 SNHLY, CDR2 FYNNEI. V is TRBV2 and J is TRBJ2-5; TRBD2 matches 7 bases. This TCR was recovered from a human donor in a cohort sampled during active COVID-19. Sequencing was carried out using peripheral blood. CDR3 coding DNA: TGTGCCAGCAGTGGTCGACTAGCAGGAGAGACCCAGTACTTC. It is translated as CASSGRLAGETQYF.